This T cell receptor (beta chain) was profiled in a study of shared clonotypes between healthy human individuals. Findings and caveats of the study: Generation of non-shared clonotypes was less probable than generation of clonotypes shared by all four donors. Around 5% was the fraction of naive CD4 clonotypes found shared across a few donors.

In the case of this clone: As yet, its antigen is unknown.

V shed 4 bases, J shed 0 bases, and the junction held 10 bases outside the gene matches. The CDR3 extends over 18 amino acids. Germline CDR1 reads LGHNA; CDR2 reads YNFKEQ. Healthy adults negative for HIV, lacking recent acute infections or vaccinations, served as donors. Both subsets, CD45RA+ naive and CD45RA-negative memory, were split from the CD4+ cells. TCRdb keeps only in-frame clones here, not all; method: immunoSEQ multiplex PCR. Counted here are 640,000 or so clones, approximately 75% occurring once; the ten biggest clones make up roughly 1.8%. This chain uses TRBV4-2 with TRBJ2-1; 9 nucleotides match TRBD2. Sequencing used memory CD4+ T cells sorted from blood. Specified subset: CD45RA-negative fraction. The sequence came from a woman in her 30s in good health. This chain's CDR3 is CASSRGAGGLSSYNEQFF. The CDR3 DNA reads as TGTGCCAGCAGCCGGGGAGCGGGAGGCCTAAGCTCCTACAATGAGCAGTTCTTC.